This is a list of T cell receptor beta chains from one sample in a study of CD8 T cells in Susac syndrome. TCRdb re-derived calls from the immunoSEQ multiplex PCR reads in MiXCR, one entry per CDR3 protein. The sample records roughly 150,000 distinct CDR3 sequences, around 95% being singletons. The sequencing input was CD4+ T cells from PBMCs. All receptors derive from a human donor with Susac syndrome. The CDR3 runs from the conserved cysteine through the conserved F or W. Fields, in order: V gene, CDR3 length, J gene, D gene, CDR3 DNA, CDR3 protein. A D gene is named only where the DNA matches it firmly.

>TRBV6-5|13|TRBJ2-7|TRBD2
TGTGCCAGCATGCTAGCGGGAGGCTACGAGCAGTACTTC
CASMLAGGYEQYF
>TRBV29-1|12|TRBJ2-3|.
TGCAGCGACGTGAGGGGGACAGATACGCAGTATTTT
CSDVRGTDTQYF
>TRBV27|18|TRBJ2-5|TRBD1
TGTGCCAGCAGACAGGGCCACGGGGACAGGGGCTCCCAAGAGACCCAGTACTTC
CASRQGHGDRGSQETQYF
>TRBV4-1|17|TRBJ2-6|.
TGCGCCAGCAGCCAAGTGCCTAGTCACTCTGGGGCCAACGTCCTGACTTTC
CASSQVPSHSGANVLTF
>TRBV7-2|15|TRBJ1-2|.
TGTGCCAGCAGCTTAGTGTTTGGCTCGCGGGATGGCTACACCTTC
CASSLVFGSRDGYTF
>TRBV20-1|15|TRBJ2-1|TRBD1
TGCAGTGCCCCAAACACCGACAGGGCCTACAATGAGCAGTTCTTC
CSAPNTDRAYNEQFF
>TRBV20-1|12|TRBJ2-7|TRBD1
TGCAGTGCCCAGGGACAGGGCTACGAGCAGTACTTC
CSAQGQGYEQYF
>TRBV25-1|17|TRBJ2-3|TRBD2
TGTGCCAGCAGTGAAACCCGCTTAGCGGGGTACACAGATACGCAGTATTTT
CASSETRLAGYTDTQYF
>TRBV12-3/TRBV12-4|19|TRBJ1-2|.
TGTGCCAGCAGCCGCCGGACAGCCTCCAGCAAAGGATGGGACTATGGCTACACCTTC
CASSRRTASSKGWDYGYTF
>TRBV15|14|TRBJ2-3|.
TGTGCCACCAGCAGAGCCGGAAGCACAGATACGCAGTATTTT
CATSRAGSTDTQYF
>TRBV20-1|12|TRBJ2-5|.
TGCAGTGCTATAGGTCTGGGTGAGACCCAGTACTTC
CSAIGLGETQYF
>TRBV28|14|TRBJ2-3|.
TGTGCCAGCAAGAACGGGCCGCGCACAGATACGCAGTATTTT
CASKNGPRTDTQYF